This T cell receptor beta chain was documented in a study of vaccination and CD4 T cells after COVID-19. This clonotype came up a few times. Its specificity is not known. J gave up 7 bases and V 4 bases, and 11 bases lay outside the gene matches. CDR3 length: 14 amino acids. Germline CDR1 reads DFQATT; CDR2 reads SNEGSKA (reference sequence). Cultured CD4+ T-cell DNA underwent Oncomine TCR Beta short-read sequencing. Cultures of CD4+ T cells served as the source for extracting genomic DNA. MiXCR, run by TCRdb on the PCR reads, gives a single entry per CDR3 protein. Here the sample spans 3,400 or so distinct CDR3 sequences, more than 30% being singletons. Regarding treatment: roughly nine-day PBMC culture with coronavirus spike peptide pools or control peptides (ViraFEST assay).

Sequences were obtained from CD4+ T cells from blood, cultured in vitro. The sequence was obtained from a human donor who had recovered from COVID-19. J is TRBJ1-1 and V is TRBV20-1, with 8 bases lining up with TRBD1. The DNA of the CDR3 is TGCAGTGCTATGCAGGGGGCGCGTATAAATGAAGCTTTCTTT. Its protein is CSAMQGARINEAFF.